This T cell receptor beta chain was recovered during a study of blood T cell repertoires in COVID-19. For the study at large: From the United States, Italy and Spain came samples of acute and convalescent COVID-19. T cells, B-cell-depleted T cells, or PBMCs provided the cDNA or gDNA that served as material.

This clone was seen a handful of times. V lost 1 base and J lost 2, with 24 bases in between. Germline V gene sequence: CDR1 LGHDT, CDR2 YNNKEL (reference sequence). CDR3 length equals 19 residues. Original processing notes: Researchers report that nucleated cell counts were estimated from reference gene primer amplification. Some clones are missing from TCRdb's copy, which holds only in-frame ones; the method was immunoSEQ multiplex PCR. The V and J calls and clone size were taken over from that table, and D and trimming were inferred from the DNA. The sample shows roughly 200,000 clones, approximately 82% of them seen only once.

Input material: peripheral blood. This TCR was sampled from a man aged 35-49 years with active or convalescent COVID-19. This chain links TRBV3-1 (or the pseudogene TRBV3-2) with TRBJ2-7, with D possibly being TRBD2 (6 bases). The CDR3 DNA follows: TGTGCCAGCAGCCAAGTTTGGGCGTATGGTGCGGGGACCCCCTACGAGCAGTACTTC. It specifies CASSQVWAYGAGTPYEQYF.